One sample yielded the 2 T cell receptor beta chains listed below, sequenced in a study of T cells after posttransplantation cyclophosphamide. Sequencing was performed with immunoSEQ multiplex PCR; in TCRdb, only in-frame clones are kept and a portion is missing. This table has approximately 30,000 clones, 85% to 90% appearing once. The sample consisted of PBMCs. Receptors were obtained from a middle-aged woman with a blood cancer, CMV-positive, and with a related stem cell donor.

This clone showed up just once. The CDR3, as DNA: TGTGCCAGCAGCTTAGGCGGGACAGGGTATGGCTACACCTTC. Translating it yields CASSLGGTGYGYTF. The V and J genes are TRBV7-3 and TRBJ1-2, with TRBD1 identical over 9 bases. From germline, CDR1 is SGHTA and CDR2 FQGTGA. The J segment lost 5 bases and the V segment lost 2 bases, leaving 3 bases of the junction unmatched. This CDR3 has 14 residues.

In this sample, this clone turned up a few times. Here the CDR3 reads CASSLKLGGGSPLHF. CDR3 sequence (DNA): TGTGCCAGCAGCTTAAAATTGGGTGGAGGCTCACCCCTCCACTTT. This chain links TRBV5-6 with TRBJ1-6; D ambiguous. V was pared by 2 bases and J by 10 bases, with 16 bases between. Germline V lookup: CDR1 SGHDT, CDR2 YYEEEE. This CDR3 comprises 15 residues.